Listed below are T cell receptor beta chains from one sample, sequenced in a study of shared clonotypes between healthy human individuals. Method: immunoSEQ multiplex PCR; TCRdb's copy keeps in-frame clones and lacks some. The sample has about 2.1 million clones, about 94% seen once. The sequencing input was naive CD8+ T cells from PBMCs. These receptors all stem from a man aged 18 to 35 in good health. Some clones in this sample may be carry-over from other donors' samples. CDR3s include the opening cysteine and the closing phenylalanine or tryptophan. The order of the fields is clone size, D gene, V gene, J gene, CDR3 protein, CDR3 DNA. D genes are given only for firm matches. The size of a clone is reported for some rows only, either as once, few or many, or as a class for expanded clones.

NA,NA,TRBV7-3,TRBJ2-2,CASSLVPGPADTGELFF,TGTGCCAGCAGCTTGGTGCCGGGCCCCGCGGACACCGGGGAGCTGTTTTTT
NA,TRBD2,TRBV11-2,TRBJ2-1,CASSLTSGSLYNEQFF,TGTGCCAGCAGCTTAACTAGCGGGAGTCTCTACAATGAGCAGTTCTTC
NA,TRBD1,TRBV2,TRBJ1-2,CASSGDSYGYTF,TGTGCCAGCAGTGGGGACAGCTATGGCTACACCTTC
NA,NA,TRBV28,TRBJ1-2,CASRMDRRSYTF,TGTGCCAGCAGGATGGACCGGAGGAGCTACACCTTC
NA,NA,TRBV7-2,TRBJ1-2,CASSLARGDYGYTF,TGTGCCAGCAGCTTAGCTCGGGGCGATTATGGCTACACCTTC
NA,NA,TRBV14,TRBJ2-2,CASSQYPQRATNTGELFF,TGTGCCAGCAGCCAATACCCCCAGCGAGCTACGAACACCGGGGAGCTGTTTTTT
NA,TRBD1,TRBV9,TRBJ1-2,CASSPRQGLFYGYTF,TGTGCCAGCAGCCCACGACAGGGACTATTCTATGGCTACACCTTC
NA,TRBD2,TRBV28,TRBJ2-2,CASSADETSGRFRAGELFF,TGTGCCAGCAGTGCCGACGAGACTAGCGGGAGGTTCAGGGCCGGGGAGCTGTTTTTT
NA,NA,TRBV7-3,TRBJ2-5,CASSLTGGGRETQYF,TGTGCCAGCAGCTTAACAGGGGGTGGTCGAGAGACCCAGTACTTC
NA,NA,TRBV4-1,TRBJ1-4,CASSQGVTFPTNEKLFF,TGCGCCAGCAGCCAAGGGGTCACGTTTCCAACTAATGAAAAACTGTTTTTT
NA,NA,TRBV9,TRBJ2-2,CASSVGAQTGELFF,TGTGCCAGCAGCGTAGGGGCCCAAACCGGGGAGCTGTTTTTT
NA,NA,TRBV15,TRBJ2-1,CATAGTPPEQFF,TGTGCCACCGCCGGGACCCCGCCTGAGCAGTTCTTC
NA,NA,TRBV9,TRBJ2-2,CASSDLGNGWFTGELFF,TGTGCCAGCAGCGACTTGGGTAACGGCTGGTTCACCGGGGAGCTGTTTTTT
once,NA,TRBV7-9,TRBJ2-3,CASSPARDTQYF,TGTGCCAGCAGCCCCGCTAGGGATACGCAGTATTTT
NA,NA,TRBV27,TRBJ2-7,CASRPGGRSPEQYF,TGTGCCAGCCGCCCTGGAGGGAGGTCCCCCGAGCAGTACTTC
NA,NA,TRBV11-2,TRBJ2-1,CASSFSYNEQFF,TGTGCCAGCAGCTTCAGCTACAATGAGCAGTTCTTC
NA,NA,TRBV4-3,TRBJ1-2,CASTQGPSYGYTF,TGCGCCAGCACCCAGGGGCCGAGCTATGGCTACACCTTC
NA,NA,TRBV7-9,TRBJ1-5,CASSPEGFAGQPQHF,TGTGCCAGCAGCCCCGAGGGGTTTGCGGGTCAGCCCCAGCATTTT
NA,NA,TRBV6-5,TRBJ1-1,CASSYSTGAPEAFF,TGTGCCAGCAGTTACTCGACGGGGGCTCCTGAAGCTTTCTTT
NA,NA,TRBV11-2,TRBJ2-1,CASSFGLLSSYNEQFF,TGTGCCAGCAGCTTCGGTCTTTTGAGCTCCTACAATGAGCAGTTCTTC
NA,NA,TRBV30,TRBJ2-7,CAWRWGAGSYEQYF,TGTGCCTGGAGGTGGGGAGCGGGCTCCTACGAGCAGTACTTC
NA,NA,TRBV7-2,TRBJ1-5,CASSIGGRSQPQHF,TGTGCCAGCAGCATCGGGGGGCGCTCTCAGCCCCAGCATTTT
NA,NA,TRBV9,TRBJ2-3,CASSVGQSDTQYF,TGTGCCAGCAGCGTAGGACAGTCAGATACGCAGTATTTT
NA,NA,TRBV28,TRBJ1-5,CASRDGWINQPQHF,TGTGCCAGCAGGGACGGGTGGATCAATCAGCCCCAGCATTTT